This TCR beta chain was observed in a study of graft-versus-host responses after intestinal transplantation. Across the study: Isolated intestinal, liver-intestinal, or multivisceral transplants were what recipients had. All recipients got anti-thymocyte globulin induction, then tacrolimus and steroids for about 3 years. Study-level results: Within allografts, high graft-versus-host to host-versus-graft clonal ratios were seen among patients with graft-donor T cell macrochimerism. Recipient-marrow GvH clones were detected, some having first appeared in ileum or blood.

The germline V gene encodes CDR1 MDHEN and CDR2 SYDVKM. There are 16 residues in the CDR3. V was pared by 5 bases and J by 5 bases, with 11 bases of the junction left unmatched. Produced via immunoSEQ multiplex PCR; TCRdb's table is partial and in-frame only. The sample includes about 80,000 clones, roughly 89% of them seen just once. A word on this clone: Antigen specificity is unknown.

The V and J genes are TRBV28 and TRBJ2-3; 9 bases match TRBD1. This sequence originates from a human donor who received an intestinal transplant. The sequenced sample was unstimulated CD4+ T cells sorted from spleen or lymph node cells, obtained before intestinal transplant. DNA for the CDR3: TGTGCCAGCAGTCCTTACAGGGGGCTTGGAAAAGATACGCAGTATTTT. This translates into CASSPYRGLGKDTQYF.